What follows are 8 T cell receptor beta chains derived from one specimen sequenced in a study of shared clonotypes between healthy human individuals. Generated by immunoSEQ multiplex PCR, the TCRdb table keeps only in-frame clones and is missing some. This repertoire shows around 2,000,000 clones, 85% to 95% found once; its top ten account for 0.13%. The specimen sequenced was naive CD4+ T cells sorted from blood. Subset meaning: CD45RA+ positively selected. The receptors were gathered from a man younger than 35 in good health.

CDR3 sequence reads: CAISPFGTEAFF. The CDR3 DNA reads TGTGCCATCAGCCCCTTTGGCACTGAAGCTTTCTTT. The V gene is TRBV10-3, the J gene TRBJ1-1; D gene uncertain. Germline assignment: CDR1 ENHRY and CDR2 SYGVKD. The V gene lost 6 bases and the J gene lost 4 bases, with 9 bases spanning the gap. This CDR3 spans 12 amino acids.

The chain combines TRBV5-1 with TRBJ2-7; D uncertain. The CDR3 spans 15 residues. The germline gives CDR1 SGHRS, CDR2 YFSETQ. V lost 5 bases to trimming and J lost 5 bases, with 20 bases between them. CDR3 coding DNA: TGCGCCAGCAGGTATAGGTCAGAGGATCGGCACGAGCAGTACTTC. This sequence encodes CASRYRSEDRHEQYF. Variable domain in full (rest from reference TRBV5-1 and TRBJ2-7): KAGVTQTPRYLIKTRGQQVTLSCSPISGHRSVSWYQQTPGQGLQFLFEYFSETQRNKGNFPGRFSGRQFSNSRSEMNVSTLELGDSALYLCASRYRSEDRHEQYFGPGTRLTVT.

The V gene is TRBV6-5, the J gene TRBJ1-4; maybe TRBD1 (5 bases). CDR1 is MNHEY, CDR2 SVGAGI, per germline. V was pared by 0 bases and J by 8 bases, with 13 bases between. CDR3 size: 15 residues. This chain's CDR3 is CASSYSGPGTEKLFF. The CDR3 nucleotides read TGTGCCAGCAGTTACTCGGGGCCGGGTACGGAAAAACTGTTTTTT.

Worth noting for this clone: The sample carries other DNA sequences with the same CDR3. The CDR3 region has the DNA TGTGCCAGCAGTTTACGGGGGGCAGGGTATGGCTACACCTTC. Its protein is CASSLRGAGYGYTF. This chain uses TRBV27 with TRBJ1-2, with a weak D call TRBD1 (6 bases). Germline CDR1 and CDR2: MNHEY and SMNVEV (reference sequence). The CDR3 covers 14 residues. Trimming took off 2 bases at V and 5 bases at J, with 12 bases between the two ends.

The V gene is TRBV5-1, the J gene TRBJ2-1; no firm D call. The length of the CDR3 is 15 residues. Trimming shortened V by 7 bases and J by 0 bases, and 14 bases separated the two germline ends. Germline values: CDR1 SGHRS, CDR2 YFSETQ. The CDR3 DNA is TGCGCCAGCCGCGAACAGACGCACTCCTACAATGAGCAGTTCTTC. It is translated as CASREQTHSYNEQFF. Filled out from reference TRBV5-1 and TRBJ2-1, the complete variable domain reads KAGVTQTPRYLIKTRGQQVTLSCSPISGHRSVSWYQQTPGQGLQFLFEYFSETQRNKGNFPGRFSGRQFSNSRSEMNVSTLELGDSALYLCASREQTHSYNEQFFGPGTRLTVL.

This rearrangement joins TRBV6-5 to TRBJ2-3; TRBD2 aligns across 9 bases. Trimming took 6 bases from V and 10 from J; bases not matched to a gene: 11. This CDR3 is built from 14 residues. The germline CDR1 and CDR2 sequences are MNHEY and SVGAGI. The CDR3 is CASSRSGSLNAQYF. Here the CDR3 DNA reads TGTGCCAGCAGCCGTAGCGGGAGCCTTAACGCGCAGTATTTT.

This clone has only one observation. The genes are TRBV7-6 and TRBJ2-5; the D is unclear. The germline V and J ends were trimmed by 2 bases and 5 bases, with 9 bases remaining between them. Germline lookup yields CDR1 SGHVS and CDR2 FNYEAQ. The CDR3 length is 13 residues. The CDR3 nucleotides read TGTGCCAGCAGCTTATCGGGTTTGGAGACCCAGTACTTC. The encoded protein is CASSLSGLETQYF.

The chain couples TRBV7-9 to TRBJ2-1; 11 positions agree with TRBD2. The J segment lost 5 bases and the V segment lost 4 bases, leaving 7 bases of the junction unmatched. Per the germline V gene, CDR1 is SEHNR and CDR2 is FQNEAQ (reference sequence). This CDR3 contains 16 residues. CDR3 in amino acids: CASSSPLAGVNNEQFF. CDR3 coding DNA: TGTGCCAGCAGCTCCCCACTAGCGGGGGTAAACAATGAGCAGTTCTTC.